Included here is one TCR beta chain sequence, with context. There is no known antigen for this receptor. Base qualities were left out, and no much larger clone turns up one base away. V is trimmed back by 3 bases and J by 9 bases, and the junction contains 11 bases that no gene match accounts for. The CDR3 covers 16 residues, taking in both the cysteine and the phenylalanine. The DNA shown is the 48-base CDR3, in frame from base 1. CDR1 and CDR2 are read off the germline V gene as SNHLY and FYNNEI. The data originate from a study of Tregs in tolerant kidney transplant recipients (dated by TCRdb to about 2019). Study-level background: Additional Treg samples were obtained from an approximately three-day mixed lymphocyte reaction with belatacept, with some samples followed by an approximately 5-day donor restimulation, before recipient CD4+CD25+CD127- cells were sorted. Several methods of expanding Tregs specific for an allogeneic donor were compared by TCRbeta repertoire sequencing in a few healthy controls. During sorting of primary belatacept mixed lymphocyte reaction cultures, recipient cells were distinguished from donor cells with antibodies. TCRbeta sequencing was used in the study to identify donor-specific regulatory T cells before combined kidney and bone marrow transplantation, and the identified cells were then tracked after transplant.

Healthy control blood was obtained either as purchased buffy coats or from healthy volunteers. Healthy control blood was processed to PBMCs by Ficoll density gradient and cryopreserved, and patient PBMCs were collected before and after transplant. Points the paper makes about the study in general: Biological reproducibility was not examined directly, but technical replication error appeared to be minimal. The study was constrained by small patient numbers, and validation of the findings is required in larger populations and under other immunosuppression protocols. Expanding Tregs with activated donor B cells appeared to identify the most biologically relevant and donor-specific TCRbeta repertoire.

Genomic DNA was extracted from sorted cells with the QIAGEN DNeasy Blood and Tissue Kit for TCRbeta CDR3 sequencing. High-throughput TCRbeta CDR3 sequencing, which included PCR amplification with bias correction and internal controls, was done commercially through immunoSEQ. The paper's processing steps were these. Unique productive TCRbeta sequences were defined by CDR3 nucleotide sequence where primers matched, otherwise by CDR3 amino acid sequence with Vbeta and Jbeta genes. Donor-reactive sequences were defined as at least 5-fold expanded in CFSE-low cells versus unstimulated cells, with frequency of at least 0.01% in CFSE-low cells. Repertoire divergence was quantified by Jensen-Shannon divergence calculated from the top 100 TCRbeta sequences ranked by frequency. For samples with multiple sequencing runs, sorting error was corrected in each run separately before the runs were combined. Entries here come from immuneACCESS through TCRdb and include only in-frame sequences with V and J called. Some clones fail to appear in such tables; in the studies checked, an unresolved V gene covers under half of the shortfall, and the cause of the remainder is unknown. V, J and clone size are taken as reported in that table, and D and trimming were inferred from the DNA itself. The sample table records tens of thousands of clones; roughly 95% of these occur just once. The ten largest clones take up 0.37% of the sample.

Here the chain combines TRBV2 and TRBJ1-6; 7 of the junction bases match TRBD1. Material for sequencing was Tregs from blood cultured with allogeneic cells. The sequence was obtained from a human donor in good health. The encoded CDR3 is CASSDQQGRTGSPLHF. At the DNA level, the sequence is TGTGCCAGCAGTGATCAGCAGGGGCGGACAGGTTCACCCCTCCACTTT.